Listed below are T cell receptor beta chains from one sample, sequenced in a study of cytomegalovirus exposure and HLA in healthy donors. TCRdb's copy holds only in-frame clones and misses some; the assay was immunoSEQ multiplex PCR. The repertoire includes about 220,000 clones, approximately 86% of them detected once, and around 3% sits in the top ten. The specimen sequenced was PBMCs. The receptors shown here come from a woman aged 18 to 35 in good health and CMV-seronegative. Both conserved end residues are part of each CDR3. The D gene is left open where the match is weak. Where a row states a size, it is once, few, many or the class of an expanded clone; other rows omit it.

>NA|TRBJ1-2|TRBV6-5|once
CASSYGWTVLGYGYTF
TGTGCCAGCAGTTACGGGTGGACAGTCTTGGGGTATGGCTACACCTTC
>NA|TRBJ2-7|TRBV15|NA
CATSRGTGASYEQYF
TGTGCCACCAGCAGAGGGACGGGAGCCTCCTACGAGCAGTACTTC
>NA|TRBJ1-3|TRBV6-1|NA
CASSVVTTGNTIYF
TGTGCCAGCAGTGTTGTGACAACTGGAAACACCATATATTTT
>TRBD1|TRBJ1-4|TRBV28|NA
CASSLTGANEKLFF
TGTGCCAGCAGCCTGACAGGGGCTAATGAAAAACTGTTTTTT
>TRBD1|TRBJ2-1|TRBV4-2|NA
CASSQDGQGLRDEQFF
TGTGCCAGCAGCCAAGACGGACAGGGCCTACGGGATGAGCAGTTCTTC
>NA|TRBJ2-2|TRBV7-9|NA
CASSPVEGRTGELFF
TGTGCCAGCAGCCCGGTGGAGGGCCGAACCGGGGAGCTGTTTTTT
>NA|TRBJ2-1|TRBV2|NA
CASSDGPVGGNEQFF
TGTGCCAGCAGTGACGGGCCCGTCGGCGGGAATGAGCAGTTCTTC
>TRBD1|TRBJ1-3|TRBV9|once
CASSATGLYSGNTIYF
TGTGCCAGCAGCGCGACAGGGCTATACTCTGGAAACACCATATATTTT
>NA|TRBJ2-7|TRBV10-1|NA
CASSDREGGAHEQYF
TGCGCCAGCAGTGACAGAGAAGGGGGAGCTCACGAGCAGTACTTC
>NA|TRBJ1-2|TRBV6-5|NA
CASSYSQTYGYTF
TGTGCCAGCAGTTACTCACAAACCTATGGCTACACCTTC
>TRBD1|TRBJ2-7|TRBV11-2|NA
CASSFGTGGFEQYF
TGTGCCAGCAGCTTTGGGACAGGGGGGTTCGAGCAGTACTTC
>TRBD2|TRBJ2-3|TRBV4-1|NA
CASSSGWGGLVQGTQYF
TGCGCCAGCAGCTCAGGGTGGGGGGGACTGGTTCAAGGTACGCAGTATTTT
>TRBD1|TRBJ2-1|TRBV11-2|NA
CASSLVRDRVPFF
TGTGCCAGCAGCTTAGTTCGGGACAGGGTGCCGTTCTTC
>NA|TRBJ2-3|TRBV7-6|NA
CASSLGLASDTQYF
TGTGCCAGCAGCTTAGGGTTAGCTTCCGATACGCAGTATTTT
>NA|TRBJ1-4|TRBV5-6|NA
CASTLRGGFTNEKLFF
TGTGCCAGCACCCTGCGGGGGGGTTTTACTAATGAAAAACTGTTTTTT
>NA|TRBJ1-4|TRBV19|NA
CASSWTTGTNEKLFF
TGTGCCAGTAGCTGGACTACTGGGACTAATGAAAAACTGTTTTTT
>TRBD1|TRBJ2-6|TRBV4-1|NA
CASSRRQGGTSGANVLTF
TGCGCCAGCAGCCGCCGACAGGGGGGGACCTCTGGGGCCAACGTCCTGACTTTC
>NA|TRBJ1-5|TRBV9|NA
CASSVGSGVNQPQHF
TGTGCCAGCAGCGTAGGTTCAGGGGTCAATCAGCCCCAGCATTTT
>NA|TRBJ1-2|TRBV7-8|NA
CASSKSRSAGWGYTF
TGTGCCAGCAGCAAATCCCGGTCCGCGGGTTGGGGCTACACCTTC
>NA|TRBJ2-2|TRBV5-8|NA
CASSFRGTGELFF
TGTGCCAGCAGCTTCCGGGGTACCGGGGAGCTGTTTTTT
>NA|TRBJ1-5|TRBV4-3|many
CASSQVAGGGDQPQHF
TGCGCCAGCAGCCAAGTAGCGGGGGGAGGTGATCAGCCCCAGCATTTT
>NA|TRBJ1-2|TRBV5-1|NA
CASSLEGGGDYYGYTF
TGCGCCAGCAGCTTGGAGGGAGGGGGTGATTACTATGGCTACACCTTC
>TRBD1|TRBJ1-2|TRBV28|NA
CASSLGDRGTYGYTF
TGTGCCAGCAGTTTAGGGGACAGGGGGACCTATGGCTACACCTTC
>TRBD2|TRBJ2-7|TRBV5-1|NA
CASSITGTSGSEQYF
TGCGCCAGCAGCATTACCGGGACTAGCGGGAGTGAGCAGTACTTC
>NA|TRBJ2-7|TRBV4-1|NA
CASSQDELVVFREQYF
TGCGCCAGCAGCCAAGATGAGCTTGTGGTGTTCCGCGAGCAGTACTTC
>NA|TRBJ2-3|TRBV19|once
CASRRTGTDTQYF
TGTGCCAGTAGACGGACTGGCACAGATACGCAGTATTTT
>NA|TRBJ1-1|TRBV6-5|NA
CASSYSQGQNTEAFF
TGTGCCAGCAGTTACTCTCAGGGACAGAACACTGAAGCTTTCTTT
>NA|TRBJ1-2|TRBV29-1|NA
CSAPSGDYGYTF
TGCAGCGCCCCGTCCGGAGACTATGGCTACACCTTC
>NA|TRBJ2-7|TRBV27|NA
CASRVTTTGYEQYF
TGTGCCAGCAGAGTTACAACGACGGGCTACGAGCAGTACTTC
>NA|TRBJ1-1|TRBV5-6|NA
CASSPRAGPRNTEAFF
TGTGCCAGCAGCCCCCGTGCAGGGCCTAGGAACACTGAAGCTTTCTTT
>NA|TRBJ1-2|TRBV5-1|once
CASSLVQVNYGYTF
TGCGCCAGCAGCTTGGTCCAGGTTAACTATGGCTACACCTTC
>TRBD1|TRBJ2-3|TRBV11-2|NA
CASSSRTGTTDTQYF
TGTGCCAGCAGCTCACGGACAGGGACTACAGATACGCAGTATTTT
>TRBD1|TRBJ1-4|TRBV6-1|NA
CASRQGGEKLFF
TGTGCCAGCAGACAGGGGGGTGAAAAACTGTTTTTT
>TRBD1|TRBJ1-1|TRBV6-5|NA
CASSYGPGQLNTEAFF
TGTGCCAGCAGTTACGGACCGGGACAGCTCAACACTGAAGCTTTCTTT
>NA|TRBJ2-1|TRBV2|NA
CASKDEGVEQFF
TGTGCCAGCAAGGATGAGGGAGTTGAGCAGTTCTTC
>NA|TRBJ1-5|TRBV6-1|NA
CASSEQNNQPQHF
TGTGCCAGCAGTGAGCAGAACAATCAGCCCCAGCATTTT
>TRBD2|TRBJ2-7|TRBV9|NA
CASSVFPLAGTYEQYF
TGTGCCAGCAGCGTATTTCCTCTAGCGGGAACCTACGAGCAGTACTTC
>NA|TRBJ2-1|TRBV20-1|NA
CSASAANEQFF
TGCAGTGCTAGTGCGGCCAATGAGCAGTTCTTC
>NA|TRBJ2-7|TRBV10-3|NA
CAISRAGNYEQYF
TGTGCCATCAGCCGTGCAGGGAACTACGAGCAGTACTTC
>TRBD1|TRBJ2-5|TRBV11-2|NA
CASTDRVPVETQYF
TGTGCCAGCACCGACAGGGTGCCAGTAGAGACCCAGTACTTC
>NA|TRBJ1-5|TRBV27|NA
CASSLGGAGNQPQHF
TGTGCCAGCAGTTTAGGGGGGGCAGGCAATCAGCCCCAGCATTTT
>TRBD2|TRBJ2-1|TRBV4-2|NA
CASSQEVAGAYNEQFF
TGTGCCAGCAGCCAAGAAGTTGCGGGAGCTTACAATGAGCAGTTCTTC